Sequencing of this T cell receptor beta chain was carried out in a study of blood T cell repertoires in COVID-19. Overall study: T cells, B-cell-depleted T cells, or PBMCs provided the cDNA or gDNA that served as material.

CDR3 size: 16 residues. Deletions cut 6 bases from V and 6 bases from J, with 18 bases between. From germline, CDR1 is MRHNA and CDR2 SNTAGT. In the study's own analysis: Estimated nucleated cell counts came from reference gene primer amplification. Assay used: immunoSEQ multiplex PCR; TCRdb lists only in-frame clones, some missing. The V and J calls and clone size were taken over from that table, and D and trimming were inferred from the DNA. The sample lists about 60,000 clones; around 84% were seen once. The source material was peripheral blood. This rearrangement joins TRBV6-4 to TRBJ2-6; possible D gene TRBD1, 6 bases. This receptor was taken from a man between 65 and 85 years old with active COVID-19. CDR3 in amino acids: CASSLGGRRTANVLTF. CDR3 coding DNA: TGTGCCAGCAGCTTAGGGGGACGGCGAACGGCCAACGTCCTGACTTTC.